This TCR beta chain stems from a study of human T cells and chemical hapten exposure. V trimming: 5 bases; J trimming: 4 bases; junction bases outside the gene matches: 8. CDR3 size: 16 residues. CDR1 is SGHTA, CDR2 FQGNSA, per germline. Attachment of unique molecular identifiers to individual cDNA molecules was performed in the library. In the study's own analysis: Samples had a median of about 96,000 TCRs, ranging roughly 23,224 to 750,000. TCRdb passed the 5' RACE reads through MiXCR, listing each CDR3 protein once. TCRdb's processing, not the study's, gives the V and J calls here. The table has 150,000 or so distinct CDR3 sequences, 4.1% seen once. Unfractionated whole blood yielded the extracted total RNA. This clonotype was observed many times.

The receptor comes from a female donor in good health. The chain uses TRBV7-2 and TRBJ1-6; 7 bases fit TRBD1. The CDR3 DNA reads as TGTGCCAGCAGCAGGTCGACAGGGCTGTATAATTCACCCCTCCACTTT. This sequence encodes CASSRSTGLYNSPLHF. Using reference TRBV7-2 and TRBJ1-6 for the parts outside the CDR3, the full variable domain is GAGVSQSPSNKVTEKGKDVELRCDPISGHTALYWYRQSLGQGLEFLIYFQGNSAPDKSGLPSDRFSAERTGGSVSTLTIQRTQQEDSAVYLCASSRSTGLYNSPLHFGNGTRLTVT.